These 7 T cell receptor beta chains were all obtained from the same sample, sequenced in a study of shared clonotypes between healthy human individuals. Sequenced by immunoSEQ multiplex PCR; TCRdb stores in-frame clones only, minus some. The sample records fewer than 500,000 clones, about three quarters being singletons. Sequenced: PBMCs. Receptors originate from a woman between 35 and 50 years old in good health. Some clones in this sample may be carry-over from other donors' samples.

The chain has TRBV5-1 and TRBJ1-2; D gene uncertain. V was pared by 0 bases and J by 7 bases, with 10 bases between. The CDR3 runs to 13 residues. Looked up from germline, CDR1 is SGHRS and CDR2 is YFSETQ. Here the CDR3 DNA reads TGCGCCAGCAGCTTGGACCTCCCGGGTGGCTACACCTTC. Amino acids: CASSLDLPGGYTF.

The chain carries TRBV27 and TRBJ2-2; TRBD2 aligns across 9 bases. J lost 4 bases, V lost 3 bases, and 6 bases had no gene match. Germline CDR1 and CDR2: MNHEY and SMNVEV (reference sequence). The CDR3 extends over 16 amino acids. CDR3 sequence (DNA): TGTGCCAGCAGTTTGAGGGGGCGGGAGGGCACCGGGGAGCTGTTTTTT. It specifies CASSLRGREGTGELFF.

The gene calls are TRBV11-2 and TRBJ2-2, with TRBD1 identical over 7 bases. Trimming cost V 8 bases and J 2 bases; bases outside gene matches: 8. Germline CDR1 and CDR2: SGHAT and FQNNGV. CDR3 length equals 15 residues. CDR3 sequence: CASGMDRLNTGELFF. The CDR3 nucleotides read TGTGCCAGCGGAATGGACAGGCTTAACACCGGGGAGCTGTTTTTT.

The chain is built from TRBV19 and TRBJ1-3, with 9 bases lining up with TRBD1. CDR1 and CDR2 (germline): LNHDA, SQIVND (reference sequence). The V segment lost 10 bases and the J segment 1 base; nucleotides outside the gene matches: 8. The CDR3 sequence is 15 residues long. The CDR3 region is CATSRDRESGNTIYF. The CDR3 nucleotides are TGTGCCACCAGTCGGGACAGGGAGTCTGGAAACACCATATATTTT.

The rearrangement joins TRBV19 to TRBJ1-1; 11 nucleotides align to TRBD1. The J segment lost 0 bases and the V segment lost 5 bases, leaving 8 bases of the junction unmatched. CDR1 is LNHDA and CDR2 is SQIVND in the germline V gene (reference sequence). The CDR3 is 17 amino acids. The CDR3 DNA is TGTGCCAGTAGTCGGGACAGGGGGGTCGAACTGAACACTGAAGCTTTCTTT. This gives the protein CASSRDRGVELNTEAFF.

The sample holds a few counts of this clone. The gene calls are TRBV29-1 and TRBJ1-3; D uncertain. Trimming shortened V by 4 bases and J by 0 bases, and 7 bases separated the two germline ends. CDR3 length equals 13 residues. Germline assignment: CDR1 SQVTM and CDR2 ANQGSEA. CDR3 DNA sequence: TGCAGCGTTGGAGTTAGCTCTGGAAACACCATATATTTT. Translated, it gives CSVGVSSGNTIYF.

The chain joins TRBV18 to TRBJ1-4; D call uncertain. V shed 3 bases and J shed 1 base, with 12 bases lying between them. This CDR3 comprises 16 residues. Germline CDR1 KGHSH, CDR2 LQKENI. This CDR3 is CASSPGLTVTNEKLFF. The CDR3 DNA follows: TGTGCCAGCTCACCTGGTCTGACTGTAACTAATGAAAAACTGTTTTTT.